This is a list of T cell receptor beta chains from one sample in a study of blood T cell repertoires in COVID-19. Here immunoSEQ multiplex PCR was the method, and the copy in TCRdb shows in-frame clones only, minus some. There are 150,000 to 200,000 clones in the sample; around nine tenths occur only once, and around 13% lies in the top ten. The sample taken for sequencing was peripheral blood. The receptors originated from an older woman with COVID-19, enrolled during active disease. CDR3s include the opening cysteine and the closing phenylalanine or tryptophan. The order of the fields is clone size, J gene, D gene, V gene, CDR3 protein, CDR3 DNA. D genes are given only for firm matches. Not all rows give a size; the values are once, few, many and, for expanded clones, a class.

>NA|TRBJ2-1|TRBD2|TRBV9
CASSLSTSGRNNEQFF
TGTGCCAGCAGCCTATCGACTAGCGGGAGAAACAATGAGCAGTTCTTC
>once|TRBJ2-7|TRBD1|TRBV13
CASSLTDRISYEQYF
TGTGCCAGCAGCTTAACGGACAGGATCTCCTACGAGCAGTACTTC
>NA|TRBJ1-6|NA|TRBV19
CASHKRGDSPLHF
TGTGCCAGTCACAAACGCGGGGATTCACCCCTCCACTTT
>NA|TRBJ1-2|NA|TRBV4-2
CASSQGEAYGYTF
TGTGCCAGCAGCCAAGGAGAGGCTTATGGCTACACCTTC
>NA|TRBJ2-3|TRBD1|TRBV5-1
CASSIRQGVKTDTQYF
TGCGCCAGCAGCATTAGACAGGGGGTTAAAACGGATACGCAGTATTTT
>NA|TRBJ1-1|NA|TRBV7-3
CASSQGGTEAFF
TGTGCCAGCAGCCAAGGGGGCACTGAAGCTTTCTTT
>NA|TRBJ1-1|TRBD1|TRBV28
CASSLTRQGGTEAFF
TGTGCCAGCAGTCTAACAAGACAGGGGGGCACTGAAGCTTTCTTT
>NA|TRBJ2-2|TRBD2|TRBV16
CASSHRGLAGNTGELFF
TGTGCCAGCAGCCACAGAGGTCTAGCGGGGAACACCGGGGAGCTGTTTTTT
>NA|TRBJ2-5|TRBD2|TRBV27
CASSRKRPGLAEETQYF
TGTGCCAGCAGCCGCAAACGCCCGGGACTAGCGGAAGAGACCCAGTACTTC
>NA|TRBJ2-7|TRBD1|TRBV11-2
CASSSRTGWGEQYF
TGTGCCAGCAGCTCTAGGACAGGGTGGGGCGAGCAGTACTTC
>NA|TRBJ1-5|NA|TRBV27
CATYLFNQPQHF
TGTGCCACCTACCTCTTTAATCAGCCCCAGCATTTT
>NA|TRBJ1-3|TRBD1|TRBV4-2
CASSHGPTGGDFISGNTIYF
TGTGCCAGCAGCCACGGACCGACAGGGGGCGATTTTATTTCCGGAAACACCATATATTTT
>NA|TRBJ1-2|NA|TRBV27
CASSSRQTNYGYTF
TGTGCCAGCAGTTCCCGACAGACCAACTATGGCTACACCTTC
>once|TRBJ2-4|TRBD1|TRBV19
CASSKQGPLAKNIQYF
TGTGCCAGTAGTAAACAGGGGCCCCTAGCCAAAAACATTCAGTACTTC
>NA|TRBJ2-7|TRBD1|TRBV4-1
CASSVGTGSSYEQYF
TGCGCCAGCAGCGTCGGGACAGGGTCCTCCTACGAGCAGTACTTC
>NA|TRBJ2-7|TRBD2|TRBV28
CASSGSGSFSYEQYF
TGTGCCAGCAGTGGTAGCGGGAGTTTCTCCTACGAGCAGTACTTC
>NA|TRBJ2-7|NA|TRBV7-2
CASISGSGSAGEQYF
TGTGCCAGCATCTCGGGGAGCGGGTCCGCTGGGGAGCAGTACTTC
>NA|TRBJ2-7|NA|TRBV7-2
CASSLSYEQYF
TGTGCCAGCAGCCTTAGCTACGAGCAGTACTTC
>NA|TRBJ2-5|TRBD1|TRBV29-1
CSVPRTGKGRETQYF
TGCAGCGTCCCGCGGACAGGGAAGGGGAGAGAGACCCAGTACTTC
>NA|TRBJ2-7|NA|TRBV27
CASSLGSTSYEQYF
TGTGCCAGCAGTTTAGGCAGTACCTCCTACGAGCAGTACTTC
>once|TRBJ2-7|TRBD2|TRBV11-2
CASSSGLASLEQYF
TGTGCCAGCAGCTCGGGACTAGCGTCACTCGAGCAGTACTTC
>NA|TRBJ1-1|NA|TRBV5-1
CASSLVVNMNTEAFF
TGCGCCAGCAGCTTGGTCGTCAACATGAACACTGAAGCTTTCTTT
>NA|TRBJ2-1|NA|TRBV18
CASSPPYFF
TGTGCCAGCTCACCACCCTATTTCTTC
>NA|TRBJ1-6|NA|TRBV6-1
CASSAHPWRGSSYNSPLHF
TGTGCCAGCAGTGCCCACCCTTGGCGGGGTAGCTCCTATAATTCACCCCTCCACTTT
>NA|TRBJ2-1|TRBD2|TRBV6-2/TRBV6-3
CASSYSTSGLARLNFNEQFF
TGTGCCAGCAGTTACTCGACTTCTGGACTAGCGAGACTTAATTTCAATGAGCAGTTCTTC
>NA|TRBJ2-7|NA|TRBV9
CASSPLGSREDEQYF
TGTGCCAGCAGCCCGCTCGGGTCTAGAGAAGACGAGCAGTACTTC
>NA|TRBJ2-7|TRBD2|TRBV4-2
CASSQDPSGRAFSYEQYF
TGTGCCAGCAGCCAAGATCCTAGCGGGAGGGCCTTTTCCTACGAGCAGTACTTC
>few|TRBJ1-2|NA|TRBV5-1
CASSLVPGQDLYYGYTF
TGCGCCAGCAGCTTGGTCCCTGGACAAGACCTCTACTATGGCTACACCTTC
>NA|TRBJ1-1|NA|TRBV28
CASSEPQGRTEAFF
TGTGCCAGCAGTGAACCACAGGGTCGGACTGAAGCTTTCTTT
>once|TRBJ1-1|NA|TRBV11-2
CASSLGQSNTEAFF
TGTGCCAGCAGCTTAGGCCAGTCGAACACTGAAGCTTTCTTT
>few|TRBJ2-7|NA|TRBV4-3
CASSQAYYSYEQYF
TGCGCCAGCAGCCAAGCATACTACTCCTACGAGCAGTACTTC
>NA|TRBJ1-2|TRBD1|TRBV19
CASRRARQGNDYGYTF
TGTGCCAGTAGACGAGCAAGACAGGGTAACGACTATGGCTACACCTTC
>NA|TRBJ2-7|TRBD2|TRBV18
CASSPPVAGLYEQYF
TGTGCCAGCTCACCACCGGTAGCGGGGCTCTACGAGCAGTACTTC
>NA|TRBJ1-1|NA|TRBV12-3/TRBV12-4
CASSLFPIEAFF
TGTGCCAGCAGTTTATTCCCAATTGAAGCTTTCTTT
>NA|TRBJ2-4|NA|TRBV28
CASSSSGPVRDIQYF
TGTGCCAGCAGTAGTAGCGGACCGGTAAGGGACATTCAGTACTTC
>NA|TRBJ2-1|TRBD2|TRBV6-1
CASSAFGTSGSGTYNEQFF
TGTGCCAGCAGTGCTTTTGGGACTAGCGGGAGTGGAACCTACAATGAGCAGTTCTTC
>NA|TRBJ1-2|TRBD1|TRBV19
CATTGTGYGAAGYTF
TGTGCCACCACCGGGACAGGGTATGGGGCGGCGGGCTACACCTTC
>NA|TRBJ1-4|NA|TRBV29-1
CSVEFEPTNEKLFF
TGCAGCGTTGAATTCGAGCCAACTAATGAAAAACTGTTTTTT
>NA|TRBJ2-7|TRBD2|TRBV28
CASRGSAYEQYF
TGTGCCAGCCGCGGGAGCGCCTACGAGCAGTACTTC
>NA|TRBJ2-7|TRBD1|TRBV30
CAWRPGQTYEQYF
TGTGCCTGGAGACCGGGACAGACCTACGAGCAGTACTTC
>NA|TRBJ2-7|TRBD1|TRBV7-9
CASSWGQGGSYEQYF
TGTGCCAGCAGCTGGGGACAGGGGGGCTCCTACGAGCAGTACTTC
>NA|TRBJ2-1|TRBD1|TRBV3-1/TRBV3-2
CASSPGTGNNEQFF
TGTGCCAGCAGCCCCGGGACAGGGAACAATGAGCAGTTCTTC
>NA|TRBJ2-5|NA|TRBV29-1
CSGLAGEETQYF
TGCAGCGGCCTCGCCGGGGAAGAGACCCAGTACTTC
>NA|TRBJ2-7|TRBD1|TRBV24-1
CATNKPGQYYEQYF
TGTGCCACCAACAAACCGGGACAGTACTACGAGCAGTACTTC
>NA|TRBJ1-1|NA|TRBV2
CASTTGLNTEAFF
TGTGCCAGTACTACAGGCCTGAACACTGAAGCTTTCTTT